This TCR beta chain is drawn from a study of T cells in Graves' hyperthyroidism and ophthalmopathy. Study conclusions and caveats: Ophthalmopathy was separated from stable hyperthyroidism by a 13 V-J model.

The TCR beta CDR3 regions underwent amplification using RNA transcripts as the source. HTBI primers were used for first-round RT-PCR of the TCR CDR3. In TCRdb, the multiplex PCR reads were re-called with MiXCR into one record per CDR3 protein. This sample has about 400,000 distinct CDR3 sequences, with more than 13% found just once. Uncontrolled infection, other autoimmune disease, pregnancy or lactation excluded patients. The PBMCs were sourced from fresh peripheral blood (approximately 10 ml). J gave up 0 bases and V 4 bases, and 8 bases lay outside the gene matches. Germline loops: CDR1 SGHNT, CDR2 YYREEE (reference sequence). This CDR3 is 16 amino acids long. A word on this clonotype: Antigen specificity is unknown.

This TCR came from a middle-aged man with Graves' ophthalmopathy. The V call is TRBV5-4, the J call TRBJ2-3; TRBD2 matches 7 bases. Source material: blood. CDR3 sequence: CASSVKRDPSTDTQYF. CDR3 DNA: TGTGCCAGCAGCGTGAAGCGGGACCCTAGCACAGATACGCAGTATTTT.